This T cell receptor (beta chain) comes out of a study of blood T cell repertoires in COVID-19. Study-wide context: The study drew acute and convalescent COVID-19 samples from the United States, Italy and Spain. T cells, B-cell-depleted T cells, or PBMCs provided the cDNA or gDNA that served as material.

The CDR3 runs 14 residues. V lost 10 bases and J 8 bases, leaving 20 bases between the germline ends. From germline, CDR1 is LNHDA and CDR2 SQIVND (reference sequence). In the authors' workflow: Reference gene primer amplification gave estimated nucleated cell counts. TCRdb's copy holds only in-frame clones and misses some; the assay was immunoSEQ multiplex PCR. V and J calls and clone size come straight from that table; D and trimming were deduced from the DNA. This sample yields approximately 100,000 clones, of which approximately 80% are seen a single time; approximately 3.3% belongs to the top ten.

The chain carries TRBV19 and TRBJ1-4; no definite D call. Specimen: peripheral blood. This receptor was taken from a woman older than 75 with active or convalescent COVID-19. CDR3 amino acids: CATRSGVLGEKLFF. The CDR3, as DNA: TGTGCCACCCGATCCGGGGTTCTGGGGGAAAAACTGTTTTTT.